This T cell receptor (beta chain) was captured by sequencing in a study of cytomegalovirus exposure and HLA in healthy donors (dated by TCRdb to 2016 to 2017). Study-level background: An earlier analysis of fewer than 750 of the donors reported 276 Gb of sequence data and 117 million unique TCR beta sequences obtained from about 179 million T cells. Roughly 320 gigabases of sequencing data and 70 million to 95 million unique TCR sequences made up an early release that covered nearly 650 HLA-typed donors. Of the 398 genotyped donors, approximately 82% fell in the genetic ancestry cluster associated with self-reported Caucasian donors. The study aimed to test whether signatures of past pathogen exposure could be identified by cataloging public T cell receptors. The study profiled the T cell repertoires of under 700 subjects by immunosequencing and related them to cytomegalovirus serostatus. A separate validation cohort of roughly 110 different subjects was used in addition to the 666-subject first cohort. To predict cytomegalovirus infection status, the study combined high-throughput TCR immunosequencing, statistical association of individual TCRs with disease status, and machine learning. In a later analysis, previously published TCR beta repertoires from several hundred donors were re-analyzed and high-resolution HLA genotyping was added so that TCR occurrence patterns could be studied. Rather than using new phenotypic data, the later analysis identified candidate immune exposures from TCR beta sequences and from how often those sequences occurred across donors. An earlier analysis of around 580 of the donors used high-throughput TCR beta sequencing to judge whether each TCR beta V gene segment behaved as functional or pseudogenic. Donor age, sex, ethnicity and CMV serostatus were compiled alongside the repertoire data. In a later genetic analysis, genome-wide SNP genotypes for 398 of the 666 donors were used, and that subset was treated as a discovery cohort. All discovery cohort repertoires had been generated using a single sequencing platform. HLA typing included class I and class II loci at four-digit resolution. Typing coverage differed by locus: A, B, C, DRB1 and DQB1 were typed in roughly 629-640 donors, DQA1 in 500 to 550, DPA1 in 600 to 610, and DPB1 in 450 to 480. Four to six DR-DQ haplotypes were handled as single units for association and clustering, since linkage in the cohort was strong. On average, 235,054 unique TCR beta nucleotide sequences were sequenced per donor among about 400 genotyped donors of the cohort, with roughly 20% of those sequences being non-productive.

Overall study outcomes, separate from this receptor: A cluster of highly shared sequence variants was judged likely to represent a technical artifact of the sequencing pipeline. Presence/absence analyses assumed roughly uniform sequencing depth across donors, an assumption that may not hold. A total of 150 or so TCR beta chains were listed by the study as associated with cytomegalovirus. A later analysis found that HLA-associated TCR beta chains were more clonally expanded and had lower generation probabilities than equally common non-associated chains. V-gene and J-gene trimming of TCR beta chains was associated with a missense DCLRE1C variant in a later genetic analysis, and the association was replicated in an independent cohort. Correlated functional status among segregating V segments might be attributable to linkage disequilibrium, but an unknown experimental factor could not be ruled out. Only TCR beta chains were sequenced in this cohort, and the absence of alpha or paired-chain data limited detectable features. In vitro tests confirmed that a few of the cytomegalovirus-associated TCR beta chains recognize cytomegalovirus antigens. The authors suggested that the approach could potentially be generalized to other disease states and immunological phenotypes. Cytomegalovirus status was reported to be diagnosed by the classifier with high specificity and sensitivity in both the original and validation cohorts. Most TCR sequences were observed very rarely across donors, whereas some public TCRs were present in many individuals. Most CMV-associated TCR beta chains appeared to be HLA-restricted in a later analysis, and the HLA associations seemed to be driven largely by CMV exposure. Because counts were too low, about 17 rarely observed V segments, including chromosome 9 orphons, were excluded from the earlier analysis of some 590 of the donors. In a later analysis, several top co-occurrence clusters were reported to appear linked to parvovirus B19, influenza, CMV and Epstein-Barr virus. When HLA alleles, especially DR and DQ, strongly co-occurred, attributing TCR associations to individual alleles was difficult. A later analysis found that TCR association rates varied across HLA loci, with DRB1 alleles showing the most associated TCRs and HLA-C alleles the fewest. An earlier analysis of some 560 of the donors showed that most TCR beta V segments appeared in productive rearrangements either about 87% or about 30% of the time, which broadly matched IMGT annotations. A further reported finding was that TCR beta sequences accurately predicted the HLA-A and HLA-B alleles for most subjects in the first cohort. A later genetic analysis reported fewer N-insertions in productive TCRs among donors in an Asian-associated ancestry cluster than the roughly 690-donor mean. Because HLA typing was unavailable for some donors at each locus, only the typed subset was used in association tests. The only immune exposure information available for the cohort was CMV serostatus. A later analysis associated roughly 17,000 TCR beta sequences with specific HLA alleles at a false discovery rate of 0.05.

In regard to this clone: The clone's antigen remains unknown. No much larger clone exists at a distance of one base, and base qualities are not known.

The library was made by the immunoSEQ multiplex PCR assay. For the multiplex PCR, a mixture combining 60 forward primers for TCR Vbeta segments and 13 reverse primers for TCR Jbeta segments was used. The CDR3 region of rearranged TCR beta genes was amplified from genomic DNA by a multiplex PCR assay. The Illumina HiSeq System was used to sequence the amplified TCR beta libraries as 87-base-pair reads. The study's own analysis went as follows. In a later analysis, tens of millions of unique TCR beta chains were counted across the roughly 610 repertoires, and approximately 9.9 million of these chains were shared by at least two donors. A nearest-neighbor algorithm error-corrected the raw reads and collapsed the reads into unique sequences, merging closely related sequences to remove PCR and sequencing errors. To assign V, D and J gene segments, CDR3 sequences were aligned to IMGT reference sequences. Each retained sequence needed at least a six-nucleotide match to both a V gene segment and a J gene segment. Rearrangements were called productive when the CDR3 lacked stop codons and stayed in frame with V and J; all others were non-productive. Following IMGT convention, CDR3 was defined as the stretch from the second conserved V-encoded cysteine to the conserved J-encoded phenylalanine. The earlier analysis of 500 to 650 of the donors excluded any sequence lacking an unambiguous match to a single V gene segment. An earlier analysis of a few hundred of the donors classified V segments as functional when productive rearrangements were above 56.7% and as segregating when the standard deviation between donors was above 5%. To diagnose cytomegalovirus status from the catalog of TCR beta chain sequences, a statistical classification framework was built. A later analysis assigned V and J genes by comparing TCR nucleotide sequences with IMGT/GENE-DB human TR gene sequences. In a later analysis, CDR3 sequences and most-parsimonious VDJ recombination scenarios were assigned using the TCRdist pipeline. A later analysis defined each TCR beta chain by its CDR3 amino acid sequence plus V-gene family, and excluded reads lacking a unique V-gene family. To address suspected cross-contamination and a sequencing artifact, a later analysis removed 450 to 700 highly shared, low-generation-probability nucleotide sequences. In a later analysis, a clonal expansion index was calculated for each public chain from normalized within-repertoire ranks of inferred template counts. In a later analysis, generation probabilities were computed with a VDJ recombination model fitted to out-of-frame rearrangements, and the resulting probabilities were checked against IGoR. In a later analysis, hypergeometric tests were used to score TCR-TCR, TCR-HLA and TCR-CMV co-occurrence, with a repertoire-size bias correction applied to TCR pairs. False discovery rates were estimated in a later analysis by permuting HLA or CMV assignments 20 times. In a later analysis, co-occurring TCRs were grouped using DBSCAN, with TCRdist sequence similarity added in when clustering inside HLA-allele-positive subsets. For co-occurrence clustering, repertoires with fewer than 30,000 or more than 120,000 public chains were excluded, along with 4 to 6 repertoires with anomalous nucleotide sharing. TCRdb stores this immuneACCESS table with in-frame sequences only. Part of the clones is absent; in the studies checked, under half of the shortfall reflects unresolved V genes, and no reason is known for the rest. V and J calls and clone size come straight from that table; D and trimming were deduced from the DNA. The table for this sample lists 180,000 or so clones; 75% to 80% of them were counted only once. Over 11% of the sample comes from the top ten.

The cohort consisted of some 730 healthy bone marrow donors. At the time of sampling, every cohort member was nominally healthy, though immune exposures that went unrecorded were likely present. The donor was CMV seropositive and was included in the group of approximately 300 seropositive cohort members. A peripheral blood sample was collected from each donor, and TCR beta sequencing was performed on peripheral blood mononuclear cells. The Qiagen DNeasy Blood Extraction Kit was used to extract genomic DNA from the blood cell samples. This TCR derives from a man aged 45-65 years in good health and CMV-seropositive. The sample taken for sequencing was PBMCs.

Here the CDR3 is given as CASSQDTRGANTIYF. The DNA sequence is as follows: TGCGCCAGCAGCCAAGATACCCGGGGGGCAAACACCATATATTTT. The chain is made from TRBV4-3 and TRBJ1-3, with TRBD1 perhaps the D gene, on 6 matching bases. The CDR3 goes from the cysteine to the phenylalanine over 15 residues. Just CDR3 DNA is preserved here, 45 bases in frame from base 1. From the germline V gene, CDR1 is LGHNA and CDR2 is YSLEER. V drops 0 bases and J drops 6 bases, leaving 12 bases in between.